The TCR beta chain described here comes from a study of blood T cell repertoires in COVID-19. Looking at the study overall: Acute and convalescent COVID-19 specimens originated in the United States, Italy and Spain. T cells, B-cell-depleted T cells, or PBMCs supplied cDNA or gDNA.

Per the study methods: Reference gene primers were amplified, and this amplification served to estimate nucleated cell counts. TCRdb keeps only in-frame clones here, not all; method: immunoSEQ multiplex PCR. From that table come the V and J calls and clone size; the DNA was used to work out D and trimming. The table includes fewer than 200,000 clones, roughly 87% detected once. Per the germline V gene, CDR1 is MNHEY and CDR2 is SMNVEV (reference sequence). The CDR3 runs to 13 residues. The V end was cut by 6 bases, the J end by 4 bases, with 10 bases between. The chain couples TRBV27 to TRBJ1-5; TRBD1 is a possible D gene (5 bases). Sequenced sample: peripheral blood. This clonotype was sampled from a woman in her 70s with acute or convalescent COVID-19. The CDR3 region is CASSQTVNQPQHF. In DNA form, the CDR3 reads TGTGCCAGCAGCCAGACAGTAAATCAGCCCCAGCATTTT.